This TCR beta chain stems from a study of tumor T cells in aggressive B-cell lymphoma. This clone was observed a single time. CDR1 is SEHNR, CDR2 FQNEAQ, per germline (reference sequence). Trimming took 9 bases from V and 4 from J; bases not matched to a gene: 6. This CDR3 region has 14 residues. Sequencing used immunoSEQ multiplex PCR; TCRdb keeps in-frame clones, though not all of them. The table includes about 11,000 clones, over 90% detected once. The V and J genes are TRBV7-9 and TRBJ2-1, with 10 nucleotides matching TRBD2. The sample comprised tumor tissue. This TCR derives from an adult with diffuse large B cell lymphoma. The CDR3 region is CASPASGSYNEQFF. CDR3 nucleotide sequence: TGTGCCAGTCCGGCTAGCGGGAGTTACAATGAGCAGTTCTTC.